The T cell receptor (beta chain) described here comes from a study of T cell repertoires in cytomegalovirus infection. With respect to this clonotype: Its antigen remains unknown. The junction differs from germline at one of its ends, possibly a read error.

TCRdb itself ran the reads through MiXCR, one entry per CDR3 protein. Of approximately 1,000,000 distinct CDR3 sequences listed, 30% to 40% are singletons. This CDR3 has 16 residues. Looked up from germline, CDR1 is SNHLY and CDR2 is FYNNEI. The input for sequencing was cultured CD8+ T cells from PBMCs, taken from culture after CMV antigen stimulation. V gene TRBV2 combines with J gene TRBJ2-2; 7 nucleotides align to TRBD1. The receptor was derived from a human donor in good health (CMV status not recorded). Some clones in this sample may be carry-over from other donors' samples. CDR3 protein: CASRGTGTAYTGEPFF. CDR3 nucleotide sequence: TGTGCCAGCAGGGGAACCGGGACAGCCTACACCGGGGAGCCGTTTTTT.